Reported below is one TCR beta chain. Its antigen is not yet known. Within one base of it there is no much larger clone, and no base qualities were kept. The data originate from a study of blood T cell repertoires in COVID-19 (dated by TCRdb to between 2020 and 2021). With respect to the entire study: Samples covering the acute and convalescent phases of COVID-19 were provided by collaborators in the United States, Italy and Spain. Where available, HLA class I and class II types were taken from metadata supplied by the sample provider and were not determined by assay-based typing. Sample metadata almost always included a de-identified subject ID, COVID-19 status, age in years and sex. Samples came from the ongoing ImmuneRACE study (first 160 participants) plus 1,254 subjects from 6 global collaborators. The prospective study material was composed of cDNA or gDNA derived from T cells, B-cell-depleted T cells, or PBMCs. The dataset comprised deeply sampled blood TCRbeta repertoires from subjects exposed to, actively infected with, or recovered from COVID-19. The repertoires were released in a freely available public database meant as a resource for research on the immune response to SARS-CoV-2.

Overall study results and their limits: Clinical and demographic metadata were provided uncurated, with the amount varying by source and participant.

TCRbeta CDR3 regions were amplified from genomic DNA using the immunoSEQ Assay, a bias-controlled multiplex PCR. In the original analysis: The number of nucleated cells in each sample was estimated from the amplification of reference gene primers within the assay. Sequence reads were collapsed and filtered to measure the absolute abundance of every unique TCRbeta CDR3 rearrangement. For each sample, productive Simpson clonality was calculated by taking the square root of Simpson's diversity index across productive rearrangements. TCRdb retrieved this table from immuneACCESS and kept in-frame rearrangements only. Not all clones are present; in checked studies, unresolved V genes account for under half, and no reason is known for the remainder. V and J calls and clone size are copied from that table; D and trimming were computed from the DNA. For this sample the table gives some 270,000 clones, of which approximately 83% were detected only once. 11% of the sample belongs to the ten largest clones.

Collaborating institutions collected whole blood in K2EDTA tubes following their own protocols. Collaborator samples were shipped for TCRbeta analysis as frozen whole blood, isolated PBMCs, or DNA extracted from either sample type. According to the germline V gene (reference sequence), CDR1 reads LGHDT and CDR2 reads YNNKEL. Deletion took 1 base off V and 3 bases off J, with a span of 9 bases between the germline ends. The CDR3 has 14 amino acids, counting the end cysteine and phenylalanine. Of the read, only the CDR3 DNA is kept; its 42 bases are in frame from base 1. The sample consisted of peripheral blood. This clonotype was obtained from a woman aged 70-85 years with acute or convalescent COVID-19. In this chain, TRBV3-1 (or the pseudogene TRBV3-2) is recombined with TRBJ2-5; the best D guess is TRBD1, with 6 bases matching. The CDR3 region: CASSQAQGKETQYF. The bases are TGTGCCAGCAGCCAAGCTCAGGGGAAAGAGACCCAGTACTTC.